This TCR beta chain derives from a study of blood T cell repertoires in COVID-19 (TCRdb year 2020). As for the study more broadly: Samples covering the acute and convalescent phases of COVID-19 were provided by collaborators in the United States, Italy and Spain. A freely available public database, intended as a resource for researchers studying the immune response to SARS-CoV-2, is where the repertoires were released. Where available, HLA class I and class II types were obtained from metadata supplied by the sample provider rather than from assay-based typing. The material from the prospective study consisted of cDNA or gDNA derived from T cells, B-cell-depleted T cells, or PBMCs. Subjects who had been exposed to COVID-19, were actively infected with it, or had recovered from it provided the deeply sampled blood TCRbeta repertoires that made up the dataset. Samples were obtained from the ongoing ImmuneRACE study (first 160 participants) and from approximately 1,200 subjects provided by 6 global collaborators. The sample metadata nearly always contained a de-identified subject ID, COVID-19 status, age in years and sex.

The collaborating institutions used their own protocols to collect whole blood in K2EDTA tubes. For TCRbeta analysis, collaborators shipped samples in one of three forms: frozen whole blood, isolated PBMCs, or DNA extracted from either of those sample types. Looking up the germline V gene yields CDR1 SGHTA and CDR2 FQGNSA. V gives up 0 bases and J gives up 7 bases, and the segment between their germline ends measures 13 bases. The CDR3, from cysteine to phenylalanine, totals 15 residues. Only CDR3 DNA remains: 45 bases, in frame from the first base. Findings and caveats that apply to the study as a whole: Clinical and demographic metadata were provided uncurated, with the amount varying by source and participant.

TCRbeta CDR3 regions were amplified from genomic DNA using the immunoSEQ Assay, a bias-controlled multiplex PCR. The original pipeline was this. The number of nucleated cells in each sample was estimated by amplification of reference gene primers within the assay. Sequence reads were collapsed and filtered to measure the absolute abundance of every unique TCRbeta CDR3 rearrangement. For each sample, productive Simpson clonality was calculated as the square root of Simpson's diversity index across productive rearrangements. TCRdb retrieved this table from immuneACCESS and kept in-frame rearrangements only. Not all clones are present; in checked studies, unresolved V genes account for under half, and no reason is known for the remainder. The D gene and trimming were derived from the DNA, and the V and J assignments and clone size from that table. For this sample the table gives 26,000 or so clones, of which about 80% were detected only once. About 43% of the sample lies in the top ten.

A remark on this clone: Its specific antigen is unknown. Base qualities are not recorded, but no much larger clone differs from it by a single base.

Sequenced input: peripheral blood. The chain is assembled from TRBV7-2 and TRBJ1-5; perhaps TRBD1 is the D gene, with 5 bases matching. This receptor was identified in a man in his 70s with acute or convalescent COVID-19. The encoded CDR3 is CASSLAVPTGQPQHF. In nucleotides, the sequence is TGTGCCAGCAGCTTAGCCGTCCCAACAGGACAGCCCCAGCATTTT.